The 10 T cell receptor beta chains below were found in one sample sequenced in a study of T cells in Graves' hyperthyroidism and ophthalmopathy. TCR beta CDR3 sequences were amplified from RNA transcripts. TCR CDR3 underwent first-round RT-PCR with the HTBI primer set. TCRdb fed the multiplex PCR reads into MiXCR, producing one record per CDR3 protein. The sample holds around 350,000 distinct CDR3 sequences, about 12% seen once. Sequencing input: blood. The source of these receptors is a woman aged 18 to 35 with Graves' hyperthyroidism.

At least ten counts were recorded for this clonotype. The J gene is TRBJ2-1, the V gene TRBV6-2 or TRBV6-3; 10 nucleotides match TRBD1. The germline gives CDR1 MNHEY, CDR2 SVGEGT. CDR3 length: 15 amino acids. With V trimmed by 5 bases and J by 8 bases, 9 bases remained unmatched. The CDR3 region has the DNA TGTGCCAGCAGTCCCGGGACAGGGGATGTCTATGAGCAGTTCTTC. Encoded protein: CASSPGTGDVYEQFF.

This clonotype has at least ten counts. CDR3 loop: CASSSFPGGDSTDTQYF. The CDR3 DNA follows: TGTGCCAGCAGCAGCTTCCCAGGGGGGGATAGCACAGATACGCAGTATTTT. The chain carries TRBV7-8 and TRBJ2-3; the D call may be TRBD1 or TRBD2 (7 bases each). This CDR3 has 17 amino acids. The V and J ends lost 5 bases and 0 bases respectively, with 18 bases between them. CDR1 SGHVS and CDR2 FQNEAQ come from the germline V gene. Together with reference TRBV7-8 and TRBJ2-3, the CDR3 gives the full variable domain: GAGVSQSPRYKVAKRGQDVALRCDPISGHVSLFWYQQALGQGPEFLTYFQNEAQLDKSGLPSDRFFAERPEGSVSTLKIQRTQQEDSAVYLCASSSFPGGDSTDTQYFGPGTRLTVL.

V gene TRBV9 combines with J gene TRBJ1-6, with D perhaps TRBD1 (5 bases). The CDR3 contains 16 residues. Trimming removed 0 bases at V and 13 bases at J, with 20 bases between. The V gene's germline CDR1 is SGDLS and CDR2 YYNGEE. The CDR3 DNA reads TGTGCCAGCAGCGTAGTAGGAGGGGACGGAGAATCGCCCCTCCACTTT. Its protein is CASSVVGGDGESPLHF.

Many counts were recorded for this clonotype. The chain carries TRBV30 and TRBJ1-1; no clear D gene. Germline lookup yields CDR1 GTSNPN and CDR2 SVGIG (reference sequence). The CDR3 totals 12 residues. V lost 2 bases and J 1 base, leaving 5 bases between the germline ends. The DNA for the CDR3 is TGTGCCTGGAGTCTAGGGAACACTGAAGCTTTCTTT. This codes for CAWSLGNTEAFF.

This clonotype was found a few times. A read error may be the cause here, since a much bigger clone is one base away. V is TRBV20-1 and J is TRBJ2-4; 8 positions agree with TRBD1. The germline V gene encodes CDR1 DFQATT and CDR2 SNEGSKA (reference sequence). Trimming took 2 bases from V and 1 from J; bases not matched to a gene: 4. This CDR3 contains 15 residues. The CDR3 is CSARRQGKAKNIQYF. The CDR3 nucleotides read TGCAGTGCTAGAAGACAGGGGAAGGCCAAAAACATTCAGTACTTC.

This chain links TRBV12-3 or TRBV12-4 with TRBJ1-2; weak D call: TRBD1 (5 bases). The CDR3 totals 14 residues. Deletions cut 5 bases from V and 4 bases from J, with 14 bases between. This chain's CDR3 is CASSPMGQTYGYTF. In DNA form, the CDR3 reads TGTGCCAGCAGTCCAATGGGGCAGACCTATGGCTACACCTTC.

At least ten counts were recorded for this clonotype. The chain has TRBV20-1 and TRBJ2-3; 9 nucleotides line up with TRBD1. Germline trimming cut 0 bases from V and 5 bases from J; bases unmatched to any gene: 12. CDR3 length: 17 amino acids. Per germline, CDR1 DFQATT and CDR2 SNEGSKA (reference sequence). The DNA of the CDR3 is TGCAGTGCTAGAGATCCGGGACAGGGTTTTGTGGTAGATACGCAGTATTTT. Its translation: CSARDPGQGFVVDTQYF.

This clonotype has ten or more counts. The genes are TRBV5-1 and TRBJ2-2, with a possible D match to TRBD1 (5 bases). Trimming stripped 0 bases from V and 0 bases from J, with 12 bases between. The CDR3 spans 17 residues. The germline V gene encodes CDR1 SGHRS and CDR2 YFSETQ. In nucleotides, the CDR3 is TGCGCCAGCAGCTTGGTCGTAGACAGCGCGAACACCGGGGAGCTGTTTTTT. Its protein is CASSLVVDSANTGELFF.

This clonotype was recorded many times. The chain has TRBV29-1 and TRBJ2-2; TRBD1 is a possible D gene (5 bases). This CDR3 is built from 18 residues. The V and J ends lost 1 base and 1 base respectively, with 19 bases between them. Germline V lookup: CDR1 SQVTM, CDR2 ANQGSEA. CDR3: CSVEGLKGSPLNTGELFF. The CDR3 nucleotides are TGCAGCGTTGAAGGGCTAAAGGGGTCTCCACTGAACACCGGGGAGCTGTTTTTT.

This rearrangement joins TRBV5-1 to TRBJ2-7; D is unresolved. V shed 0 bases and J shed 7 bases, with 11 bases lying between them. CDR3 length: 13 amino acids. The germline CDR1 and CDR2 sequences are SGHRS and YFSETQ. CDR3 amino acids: CASSLVLEGEQYF. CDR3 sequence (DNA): TGCGCCAGCAGCTTGGTTCTAGAAGGGGAGCAGTACTTC.